This paragraph reports one T cell receptor beta chain. Its specificity is not known. The sample originates from a study of beta chain features in type 1 diabetes. Study background: The study examined about 110,000,000 sorted cells across all samples.

General study findings and limits: The cDNA sequencing approach could over-represent high-TCR-expressing cells. PCR might favor shorter templates, but any such skew would affect patients and controls equally.

All of the isolated RNA was reverse transcribed, so expressed TCRB transcripts were sequenced. Sequencing of naive, central memory and regulatory T cell samples gave an average of around 3.6 million reads. Measured with immunoSEQ multiplex PCR; TCRdb has only the in-frame clones, and not every one. The table lists roughly 180,000 clones, about 12% of them singletons. The V gene lost 7 bases and the J gene lost 0 bases, with 10 bases spanning the gap. Germline V gene lookup returns CDR1 SGHTA and CDR2 FQGNSA. The CDR3 extends over 13 amino acids. The sequence was obtained from a woman aged 18-29 years in good health. This sequence joins TRBV7-2 and TRBJ2-7; no definite D call. The sample comprised central memory CD4+ T cells from blood. The DNA of the CDR3 is TGTGCCAGCACAGACCGGAGCTCCTACGAGCAGTACTTC. Translating it yields CASTDRSSYEQYF.